This T cell receptor (beta chain) was recorded in a study of T cell responses to AZD1222 COVID-19 vaccine. Overall study findings and caveats: The span of vaccine-associated CD4 TCRs extended across spike, with dominance at 160-218 and 743-854. An increase in Spike-specific TCR breadth and depth was observed after two AZD1222 doses. Mostly white British, mostly female donors; authors suggested clonal diversity may be underestimated.

The CDR3 loop spans 14 amino acids. V shed 2 bases and J shed 4 bases, with 11 bases lying between them. Germline assignment: CDR1 LNHDA and CDR2 SQIVND (reference sequence). In regard to this clone: Antigen: not known.

Assay: immunoSEQ multiplex PCR; the TCRdb copy retains only in-frame clones and omits some. This sample yields roughly 150,000 clones, of which about 91% are seen a single time; more than 1% belongs to the top ten. Pooled in the analysis were second doses at about 4 or about 12 weeks. Sample: peripheral blood, taken 28 days after the second AZD1222 dose. This TCR was recovered from an adult who received the AZD1222 COVID-19 vaccine. The rearrangement uses TRBV19 and TRBJ1-1; weak D call: TRBD1 (6 bases). CDR3 sequence: CASSIRGLITEAFF. The CDR3, as DNA: TGTGCCAGTAGTATACGGGGGCTAATCACTGAAGCTTTCTTT.